This T cell receptor (beta chain) was found in a study of CD8+ T cells in alopecia areata. The V and J ends lost 6 bases and 1 base respectively, with 15 bases between them. Germline V lookup: CDR1 KGHSH, CDR2 LQKENI. CDR3 size: 15 residues. Sequencing templates came from extracted RNA that was reverse transcribed into cDNA. Only in-frame clones appear in the TCRdb table, and some are missing; sequencing was by immunoSEQ multiplex PCR. The sample has nearly 200,000 clones, about 62% seen once; the top ten hold 5.5% to 6%. As for treatment: oral pan-JAK inhibitor, 5-10 mg twice daily. Sequenced material: CD4+ T cells sorted from blood, taken at week 24, from a patient treated with tofacitinib. The chain couples TRBV18 to TRBJ1-2; possibly TRBD1 for D (5 bases). The sequence derives from a human donor with alopecia areata. In DNA, the CDR3 is TGTGCCAGCTCGACGGCGGGACGACTTAACTATGGCTACACCTTC. Translating gives CASSTAGRLNYGYTF.